What follows describes a single T cell receptor (beta chain). Its specific antigen is unknown. Nothing much larger sits one base from this clone, and base qualities are not available. The record originates from a study of identical twins (dated by TCRdb to between 2015 and 2016). Looking at the study overall: TCR alpha and beta repertoires from monozygotic twins, unrelated adults of various ages and cord blood were deep-sequenced to test whether fetal clonotypes persist. Replicate twin experiments were performed at different times using different library preparation protocols to rule out contamination. The full study reports these points: In monozygotic twins, recombination models systematically underestimated out-of-frame TCR alpha sharing, but the models matched the sharing seen between unrelated individuals. Compared with coincidental sharing between unrelated individuals, out-of-frame TCR alpha sequences shared between twins had an excess of sequences with low generation probability. Zero-insertion analyses could be partly confounded by invariant T cells such as MAIT and iNKT, though diverse VJ usage argued against such confounding for most clonotypes. Excess twin sharing in beta out-of-frame sequences was weaker because fewer shared sequences lowered the signal-to-noise ratio. Conclusions relied on cross-sectional statistical analysis, since the same donors could not be followed over many years. Fewer insertions were carried by abundant cord blood beta clonotypes; a weaker similar trend was observed in young adult naive repertoires, while no such trend was observed in memory repertoires.

All donors were healthy Caucasians. Three pairs of female monozygotic twins, all aged roughly 18 to 30 years, were included in the twin cohort. The RNA used for TCR libraries was isolated from peripheral blood mononuclear cells. CDR3 length: 15 amino acids, cysteine to phenylalanine. The retained sequence is limited to the CDR3, 45 bases, with the frame set at the first base. From the germline V gene, CDR1 is SNHLY and CDR2 is FYNNEI. The germline V end is reduced by 5 bases and the J end by 4 bases; junction bases left unmatched: 7. Libraries were built with 5' RACE. Sequencing relied on an Illumina HiSeq 2000. A universal primer binding site was introduced by template switching, and a unique molecular identifier was present in the final cDNA, enabling accurate counting of TCR cDNA molecules. Specific primers in the conserved constant-segment region were used to synthesize first-strand cDNA for TCR alpha and beta chains. To control for contamination, every cDNA library carried two barcodes: a SMART-Mk sample barcode plus Illumina barcodes. TruSeq adapter sequences and Illumina sample barcodes were added in two successive PCR steps. The Illumina HiSeq platform was used with custom primers to sequence TCR alpha and beta cDNA libraries. On the study's bioinformatics: MiGEC processed the raw reads to extract unique molecular identifiers, while MiXCR was used to determine the CDR3 positions. Recombination models were inferred per individual with the repgenHMM and IGoR tools using an EM algorithm. Shared clonotype analysis was performed with the tcR package in R, normalizing sharing by the product of cloneset sizes. To study raw recombination free of thymic and clonal selection effects, out-of-frame nonproductive sequences were analyzed. The public reads were reprocessed in TCRdb via fastp at Q25 and MiXCR, keeping in-frame beta chains. A single entry per CDR3 protein holds the most common genes and DNA from its merged rows. The V and J calls come from TCRdb's annotation, not from the publication. This sample holds a few hundred thousand distinct CDR3 sequences; around a tenth were observed only once. The ten biggest clones cover under 3.5% of the sample.

These data were also reused for a study on yellow fever vaccine responses in identical twins. As the second study states: The authors reported that the T cell response to vaccination in identical twins appeared partly convergent and partly personalized. In the study, vaccine-responding T cell clones were precisely tracked in identical twins.

This chain is built from TRBV2 and TRBJ2-7; 11 junctional bases match TRBD2. The material sequenced was PBMCs. The clonotype was recovered from a woman under 30 in good health. Here the CDR3 is given as CASSPTSGRQYEQYF. At the DNA level, the sequence is TGTGCCAGCAGTCCAACTAGCGGGAGACAATACGAGCAGTACTTC.